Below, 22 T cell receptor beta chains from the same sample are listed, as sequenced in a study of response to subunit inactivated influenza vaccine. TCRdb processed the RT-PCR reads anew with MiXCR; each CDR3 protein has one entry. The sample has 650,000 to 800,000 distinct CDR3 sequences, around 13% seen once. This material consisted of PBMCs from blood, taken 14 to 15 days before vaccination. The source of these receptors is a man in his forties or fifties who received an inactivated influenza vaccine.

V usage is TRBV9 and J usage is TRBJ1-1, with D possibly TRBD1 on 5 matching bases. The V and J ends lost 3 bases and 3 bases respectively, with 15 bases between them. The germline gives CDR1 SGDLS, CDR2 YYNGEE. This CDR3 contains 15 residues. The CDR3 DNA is TGTGCCAGCAGCGCTCTCCCTGGGGGAGACACTGAAGCTTTCTTT. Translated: CASSALPGGDTEAFF.

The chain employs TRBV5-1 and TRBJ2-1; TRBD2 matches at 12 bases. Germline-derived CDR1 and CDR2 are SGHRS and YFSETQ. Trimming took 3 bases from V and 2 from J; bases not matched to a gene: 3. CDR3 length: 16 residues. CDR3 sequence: CASSWGTSGPYNEQFF. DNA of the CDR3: TGCGCCAGCAGCTGGGGGACTAGCGGGCCCTACAATGAGCAGTTCTTC.

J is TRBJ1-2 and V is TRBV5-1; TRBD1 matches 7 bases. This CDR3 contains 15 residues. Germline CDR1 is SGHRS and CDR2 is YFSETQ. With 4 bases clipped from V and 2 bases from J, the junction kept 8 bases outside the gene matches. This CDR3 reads CASSPYPTGNYGYTF. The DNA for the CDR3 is TGCGCCAGCAGCCCCTACCCGACAGGGAACTATGGCTACACCTTC.

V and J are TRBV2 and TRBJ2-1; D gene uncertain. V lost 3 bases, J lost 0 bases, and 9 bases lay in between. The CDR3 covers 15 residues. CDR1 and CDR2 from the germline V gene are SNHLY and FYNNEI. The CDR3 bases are TGTGCCAGCAGTGACAGCCAGAGCTCCTACAATGAGCAGTTCTTC. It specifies CASSDSQSSYNEQFF.

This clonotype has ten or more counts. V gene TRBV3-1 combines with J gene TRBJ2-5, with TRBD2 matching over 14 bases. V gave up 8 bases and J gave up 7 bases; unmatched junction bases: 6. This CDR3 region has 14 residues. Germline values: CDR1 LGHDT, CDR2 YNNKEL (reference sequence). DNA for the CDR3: TGTGCCAGCGGGACTAGCGGGGGTTCAAGGACCCAGTACTTC. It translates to CASGTSGGSRTQYF.

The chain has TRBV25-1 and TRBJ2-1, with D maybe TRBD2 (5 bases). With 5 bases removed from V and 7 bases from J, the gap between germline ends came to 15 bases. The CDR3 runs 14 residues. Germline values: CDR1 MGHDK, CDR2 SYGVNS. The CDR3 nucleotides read TGTGCCAGCAGTCAGAAAGAAGCGGAGAATGAGCAGTTCTTC. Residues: CASSQKEAENEQFF.

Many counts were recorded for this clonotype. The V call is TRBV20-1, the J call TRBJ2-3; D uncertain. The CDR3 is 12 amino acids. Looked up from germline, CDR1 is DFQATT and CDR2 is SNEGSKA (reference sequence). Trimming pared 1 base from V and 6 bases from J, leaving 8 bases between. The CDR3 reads CSARVIGDTQYF. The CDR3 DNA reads TGCAGTGCTAGAGTAATAGGGGATACGCAGTATTTT.

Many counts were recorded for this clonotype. The CDR3 is CSARLAGGRDSEFF. The CDR3 DNA is TGCAGTGCTAGGCTAGCGGGGGGGCGGGATTCGGAGTTCTTC. The chain couples TRBV20-1 to TRBJ2-1, with 12 bases matching TRBD2. Losses at the gene ends were 3 bases for V and 14 bases for J; bases not matched to a gene: 11. The CDR3 extends over 14 amino acids. Germline V gene lookup returns CDR1 DFQATT and CDR2 SNEGSKA (reference sequence).

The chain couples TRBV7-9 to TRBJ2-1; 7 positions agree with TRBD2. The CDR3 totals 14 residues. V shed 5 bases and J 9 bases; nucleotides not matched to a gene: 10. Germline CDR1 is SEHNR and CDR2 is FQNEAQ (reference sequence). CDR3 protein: CASSRGRGGVEQFF. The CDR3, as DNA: TGTGCCAGCAGCCGGGGCCGCGGGGGTGTTGAGCAGTTCTTC.

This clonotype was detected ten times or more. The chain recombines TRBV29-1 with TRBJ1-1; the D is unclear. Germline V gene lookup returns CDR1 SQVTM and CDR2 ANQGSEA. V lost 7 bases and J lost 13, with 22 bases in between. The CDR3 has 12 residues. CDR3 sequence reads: CSGRIETEGGFF. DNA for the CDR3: TGCAGCGGACGTATAGAGACTGAAGGTGGTTTCTTT.

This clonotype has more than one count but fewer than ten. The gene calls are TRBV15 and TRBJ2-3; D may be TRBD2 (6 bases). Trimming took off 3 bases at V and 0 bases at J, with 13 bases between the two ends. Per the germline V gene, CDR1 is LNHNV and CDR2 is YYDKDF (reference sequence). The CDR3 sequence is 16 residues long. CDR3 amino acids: CATSSPWRGSTDTQYF. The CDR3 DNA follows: TGTGCCACCAGCAGCCCGTGGCGGGGCAGCACAGATACGCAGTATTTT.

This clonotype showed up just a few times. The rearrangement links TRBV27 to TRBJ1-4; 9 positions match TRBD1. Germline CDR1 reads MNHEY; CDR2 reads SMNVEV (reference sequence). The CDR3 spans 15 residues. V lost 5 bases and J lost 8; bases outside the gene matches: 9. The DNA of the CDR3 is TGTGCCAGCAGTGCCCGGACAGGGGTCGGGGAAAAACTGTTTTTT. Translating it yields CASSARTGVGEKLFF.

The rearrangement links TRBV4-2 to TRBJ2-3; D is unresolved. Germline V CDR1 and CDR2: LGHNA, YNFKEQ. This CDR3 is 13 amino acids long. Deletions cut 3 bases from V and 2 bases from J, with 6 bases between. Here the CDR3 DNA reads TGTGCCAGCAGCCATACTAACACAGATACGCAGTATTTT. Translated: CASSHTNTDTQYF.

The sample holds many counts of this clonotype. Here the CDR3 reads CSARGPPGQGATYEQYF. CDR3 DNA sequence: TGCAGTGCTAGAGGTCCCCCCGGACAAGGCGCGACCTACGAGCAGTACTTC. The chain combines TRBV20-1 with TRBJ2-7; D possibly corresponds to TRBD1 (5 bases). Germline loops: CDR1 DFQATT, CDR2 SNEGSKA (reference sequence). Trimming took 1 base from V and 2 from J, leaving 21 bases between them. This CDR3 has 17 residues.

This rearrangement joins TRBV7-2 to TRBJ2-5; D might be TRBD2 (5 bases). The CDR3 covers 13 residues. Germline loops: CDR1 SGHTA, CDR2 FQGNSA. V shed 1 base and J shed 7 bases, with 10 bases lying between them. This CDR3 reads CASSLEPGGTQYF. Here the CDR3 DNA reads TGTGCCAGCAGCTTAGAGCCTGGAGGGACCCAGTACTTC.

CDR3 amino acids: CASSQIPLAGETQYF. In DNA, the CDR3 is TGCGCCAGCAGCCAAATCCCCCTGGCCGGAGAGACCCAGTACTTC. This chain connects TRBV4-1 to TRBJ2-5; no definite D call. V dropped 2 bases and J dropped 4 bases, with 14 bases sitting between them. In germline, CDR1 is MGHRA, CDR2 YSYEKL. The CDR3 covers 15 residues.

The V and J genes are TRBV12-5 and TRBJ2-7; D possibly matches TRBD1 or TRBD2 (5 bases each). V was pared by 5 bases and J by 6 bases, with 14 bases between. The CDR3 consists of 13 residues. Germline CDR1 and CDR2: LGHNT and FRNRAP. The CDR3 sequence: CASGRDGLGEQYF. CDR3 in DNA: TGTGCTAGTGGTCGGGACGGCCTTGGCGAGCAGTACTTC. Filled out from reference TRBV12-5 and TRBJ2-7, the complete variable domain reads DARVTQTPRHKVTEMGQEVTMRCQPILGHNTVFWYRQTMMQGLELLAYFRNRAPLDDSGMPKDRFSAEMPDATLATLKIQPSEPRDSAVYFCASGRDGLGEQYFGPGTRLTVT.

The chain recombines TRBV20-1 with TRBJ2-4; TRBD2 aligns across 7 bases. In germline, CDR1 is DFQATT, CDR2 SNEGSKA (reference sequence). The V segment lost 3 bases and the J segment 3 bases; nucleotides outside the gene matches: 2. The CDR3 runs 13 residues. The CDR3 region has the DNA TGCAGTGCTAGGATAGCGGGCAAAAACATTCAGTACTTC. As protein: CSARIAGKNIQYF.

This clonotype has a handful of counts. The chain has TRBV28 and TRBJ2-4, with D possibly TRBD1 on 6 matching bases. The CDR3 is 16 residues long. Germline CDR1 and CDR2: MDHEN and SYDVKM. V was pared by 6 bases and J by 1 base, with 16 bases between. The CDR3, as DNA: TGTGCCAGCAGCGAGATACGTCAGGGGGCCAAAAACATTCAGTACTTC. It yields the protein CASSEIRQGAKNIQYF.

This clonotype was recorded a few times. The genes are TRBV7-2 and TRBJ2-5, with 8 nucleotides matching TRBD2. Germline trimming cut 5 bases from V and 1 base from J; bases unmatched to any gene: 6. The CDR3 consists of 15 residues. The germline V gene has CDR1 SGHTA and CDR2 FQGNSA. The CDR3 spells CASSVTGLGQETQYF. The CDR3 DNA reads TGTGCCAGCAGCGTTACGGGACTAGGCCAAGAGACCCAGTACTTC.

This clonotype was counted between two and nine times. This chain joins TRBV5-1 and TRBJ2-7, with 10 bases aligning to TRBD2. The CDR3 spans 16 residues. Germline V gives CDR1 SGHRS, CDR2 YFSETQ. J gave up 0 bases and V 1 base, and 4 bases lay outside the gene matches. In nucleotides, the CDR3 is TGCGCCAGCAGCTTGTTCAGCGGGAGGGCCTCCTACGAGCAGTACTTC. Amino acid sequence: CASSLFSGRASYEQYF.

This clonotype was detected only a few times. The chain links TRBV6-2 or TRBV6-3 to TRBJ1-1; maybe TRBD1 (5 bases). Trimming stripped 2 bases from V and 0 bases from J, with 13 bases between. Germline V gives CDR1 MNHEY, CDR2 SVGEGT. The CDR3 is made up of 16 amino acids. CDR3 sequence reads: CASSYGRRGVNTEAFF. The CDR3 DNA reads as TGTGCCAGCAGTTACGGGAGGAGGGGAGTGAACACTGAAGCTTTCTTT.